This entry features one TCR beta chain sequence. The sample originates from a study of cytomegalovirus exposure and HLA in healthy donors. PCR was performed using 60 Vbeta and 13 Jbeta primers. Sequencing was performed with immunoSEQ multiplex PCR; in TCRdb, only in-frame clones are kept and a portion is missing. The table has approximately 130,000 clones, about two thirds seen once; the top ten hold about 3.9%. V gave up 5 bases and J gave up 4 bases, with 23 bases separating them. Germline CDR1 reads SGHAT; CDR2 reads FQNNGV. The CDR3 spans 17 residues. J is TRBJ1-2 and V is TRBV11-2; a weak D match, TRBD1 (5 bases). The sample consisted of PBMCs. The clonotype originates from a man aged 45-65 years in good health and CMV-seropositive. CDR3 residues: CASSPRDRRGNSYGYTF. As DNA, the CDR3 is TGTGCCAGCAGCCCCCGAGACAGACGCGGAAACTCCTATGGCTACACCTTC.